This is a list of T cell receptor beta chains from one sample in a study of blood T cell repertoires in COVID-19. Profiling relied on immunoSEQ multiplex PCR, and the TCRdb table lists in-frame clones only, not all of them. The sample gives a few hundred thousand clones, under 90% of which show up once; around 3.2% is in the top ten. The sample comprised peripheral blood. The source is a woman between 18 and 29 years old with acute or convalescent COVID-19. The CDR3 runs from the conserved cysteine through the conserved F or W. The D gene is left open where the match is weak. The listing skips clone size in some rows; elsewhere it reads once, few, many or a size class.

j_call | v_call | clone_size | d_call | cdr3_aa | cdr3_nt
TRBJ1-2 | TRBV9 | - | - | CASSVDQGVNYGYTF | TGTGCCAGCAGCGTAGATCAAGGGGTGAACTATGGCTACACCTTC
TRBJ2-1 | TRBV5-1 | - | TRBD2 | CASSFSSGEYNEQFF | TGCGCCAGCAGCTTTTCTAGCGGGGAATACAATGAGCAGTTCTTC
TRBJ1-5 | TRBV7-2 | - | TRBD1 | CASSPKGTVNNQPQHF | TGTGCCAGCAGCCCAAAAGGGACAGTTAACAATCAGCCCCAGCATTTT
TRBJ2-1 | TRBV7-2 | once | - | CASSLGLARKYNEQFF | TGTGCCAGCAGCTTAGGTCTAGCCCGTAAGTACAATGAGCAGTTCTTC
TRBJ1-1 | TRBV27 | - | - | CASSFSGNTEAFF | TGTGCCAGCAGTTTCTCAGGGAACACTGAAGCTTTCTTT
TRBJ1-1 | TRBV14 | - | TRBD1 | CASSQDLGTANTEAFF | TGTGCCAGCAGCCAAGATTTAGGGACAGCCAACACTGAAGCTTTCTTT
TRBJ1-3 | TRBV3-1/TRBV3-2 | few | - | CASSQERGGSSGNTIYF | TGTGCCAGCAGCCAAGAAAGGGGGGGTAGTTCTGGAAACACCATATATTTT
TRBJ2-5 | TRBV1 | - | - | CTSTSDGREETQYF | TGCACCAGCACTTCCGACGGGAGGGAAGAGACCCAGTACTTC
TRBJ2-1 | TRBV25-1 | - | TRBD2 | CASSEVSGRVAEQFF | TGTGCCAGCAGTGAAGTAAGCGGGAGGGTTGCTGAGCAGTTCTTC
TRBJ1-2 | TRBV4-1 | - | - | CASSQERYQGYGYTF | TGCGCCAGCAGCCAAGAGAGGTACCAGGGGTATGGCTACACCTTC
TRBJ1-6 | TRBV9 | few | TRBD1 | CASSATGTGTSPLHF | TGTGCCAGCAGCGCTACCGGGACAGGGACTTCACCCCTCCACTTT
TRBJ1-2 | TRBV7-9 | - | - | CASSLLSSGGYTF | TGTGCCAGCAGCTTACTATCTAGCGGGGGCTACACCTTC
TRBJ2-7 | TRBV11-2 | once | - | CASSLVSSSSLEQYF | TGTGCCAGCAGCTTAGTGTCTAGCTCGTCTTTAGAGCAGTACTTC
TRBJ1-5 | TRBV7-2 | - | - | CASSSGYNQPQHF | TGTGCCAGCAGCTCAGGGTACAATCAGCCCCAGCATTTT
TRBJ2-3 | TRBV7-2 | - | TRBD2 | CASATRGGSGDTQYF | TGTGCCAGCGCCACTCGGGGCGGGAGTGGGGATACGCAGTATTTT
TRBJ1-5 | TRBV5-1 | - | - | CASSLSGGQPQHF | TGCGCCAGCAGCTTAAGCGGGGGTCAGCCCCAGCATTTT
TRBJ1-1 | TRBV25-1 | few | TRBD1 | CASRTGLTEAFF | TGTGCCAGCAGGACAGGGCTCACTGAAGCTTTCTTT
TRBJ1-2 | TRBV4-3 | - | - | CASSQVHGGNNYGYTF | TGCGCCAGCAGCCAAGTTCATGGGGGCAACAACTATGGCTACACCTTC
TRBJ2-1 | TRBV19 | - | - | CASSIDRAATYNEQFF | TGTGCCAGTAGTATAGACCGCGCTGCCACCTACAATGAGCAGTTCTTC
TRBJ2-1 | TRBV3-1/TRBV3-2 | - | TRBD2 | CASSQGLAGGYEQFF | TGTGCCAGCAGCCAAGGGCTAGCGGGAGGATATGAGCAGTTCTTC
TRBJ2-3 | TRBV10-2 | - | TRBD1 | CASRGQGPDTQYF | TGCGCCAGCAGGGGACAGGGCCCAGATACGCAGTATTTT
TRBJ1-1 | TRBV18 | - | TRBD1 | CASSRGQGSANTEAFF | TGTGCCAGCTCACGGGGACAGGGTTCGGCAAACACTGAAGCTTTCTTT
TRBJ2-7 | TRBV7-8 | - | TRBD2 | CASSRARTSGSSSYEQYF | TGTGCCAGCAGTAGGGCCAGGACTAGCGGGAGTTCCTCCTACGAGCAGTACTTC
TRBJ1-3 | TRBV18 | once | - | CASSPIRTISGNTIYF | TGTGCCAGCTCACCGATAAGGACTATCTCTGGAAACACCATATATTTT
TRBJ2-5 | TRBV29-1 | - | TRBD2 | CSVQLSGSGVRETQYF | TGCAGCGTTCAACTAAGCGGGAGTGGAGTAAGAGAGACCCAGTACTTC
TRBJ2-2 | TRBV12-3/TRBV12-4 | - | TRBD1 | CAGGQGASGELFF | TGTGCCGGGGGACAGGGGGCTTCCGGGGAGCTGTTTTTT
TRBJ2-2 | TRBV7-6 | - | - | CASSLGGTRELFF | TGTGCCAGCAGCTTAGGCGGCACCCGGGAGCTGTTTTTT
TRBJ1-2 | TRBV6-4 | - | - | CASSDLGTLGGYTF | TGTGCCAGCAGTGACTTGGGGACTCTTGGGGGCTACACCTTC
TRBJ1-3 | TRBV10-1 | few | - | CASSEGRGATSGNTIYF | TGCGCCAGCAGTGAGGGGCGGGGGGCCACCTCTGGAAACACCATATATTTT
TRBJ1-3 | TRBV7-2 | few | - | CASSFDRSSGNTIYF | TGTGCCAGCAGCTTCGACAGGAGCTCTGGAAACACCATATATTTT
TRBJ2-1 | TRBV18 | - | TRBD2 | CASSPTREVGHEQFF | TGTGCCAGCTCACCAACGCGGGAGGTTGGGCATGAGCAGTTCTTC
TRBJ2-5 | TRBV7-2 | once | TRBD2 | CASSPTGTRKETQYF | TGTGCCAGCAGCCCAACCGGGACTAGGAAAGAGACCCAGTACTTC
TRBJ2-1 | TRBV27 | - | TRBD2 | CASGTRLAGGPKYNEQFF | TGTGCCAGCGGGACACGACTAGCGGGAGGACCTAAATACAATGAGCAGTTCTTC
TRBJ2-1 | TRBV11-2 | - | - | CASSLTGNGGDEQFF | TGTGCCAGCAGCCTAACAGGGAATGGTGGCGATGAGCAGTTCTTC
TRBJ2-3 | TRBV7-2 | - | TRBD2 | CASSPGTSADTQYF | TGTGCCAGCAGCCCGGGGACTAGCGCAGATACGCAGTATTTT
TRBJ1-6 | TRBV7-2 | - | - | CASSSKSTGTKFSPLHF | TGTGCCAGCAGCTCCAAATCAACCGGGACAAAATTTTCACCCCTCCACTTT
TRBJ1-2 | TRBV4-1 | - | - | CASSQDSRVLGYTF | TGCGCCAGCAGCCAAGACTCTCGGGTTCTTGGCTACACCTTC
TRBJ2-1 | TRBV6-4 | - | TRBD1 | CASSEGQGANEQFF | TGTGCCAGCAGTGAGGGACAGGGGGCCAATGAGCAGTTCTTC
TRBJ2-1 | TRBV27 | once | TRBD2 | CASSPGVLAGVMYNEQFF | TGTGCCAGCAGCCCAGGCGTACTAGCGGGAGTCATGTACAATGAGCAGTTCTTC
TRBJ2-7 | TRBV5-1 | once | TRBD1 | CASSLTAGGGEQYF | TGCGCCAGCAGCTTGACGGCAGGGGGCGGCGAGCAGTACTTC
TRBJ1-1 | TRBV12-5 | - | - | CASGLVQGSEAFF | TGTGCTAGTGGTTTGGTACAGGGCTCTGAAGCTTTCTTT
TRBJ2-1 | TRBV27 | - | TRBD2 | CASTDSGRANEQFF | TGTGCCAGCACCGATAGCGGGAGGGCGAATGAGCAGTTCTTC
TRBJ2-7 | TRBV3-1/TRBV3-2 | - | TRBD1 | CASSPGQRLSYEQYF | TGTGCCAGCAGCCCGGGACAGCGACTCTCCTACGAGCAGTACTTC
TRBJ2-5 | TRBV7-2 | - | TRBD2 | CASSLRLASGRRETQYF | TGTGCCAGCAGCTTACGATTGGCTAGCGGGAGACGGGAGACCCAGTACTTC
TRBJ2-7 | TRBV11-2 | - | - | CASSLATGQTYEQYF | TGTGCCAGCAGCTTAGCCACGGGACAAACCTACGAGCAGTACTTC